The sequence of this TCR beta chain was determined in a study of shared clonotypes between healthy human individuals. Study context: A donor's plate count was three for CD4 naive and three for CD4 memory; CD8 naive had two and CD8 memory one. Whole-study findings and limits: The naive CD4 repertoires of several donors were compared, and approximately 5% of clonotypes were shared. Despite large depth, sorted-subset datasets appeared incompletely sequenced.

Clones were sequenced by immunoSEQ multiplex PCR, and TCRdb holds only the in-frame ones, with some missing. The table shows 2 million to 2.5 million clones, with about nine tenths occurring only once. For this clone: Antigen: not known.

The split of CD4+ cells yielded CD45RA+ naive and CD45RA-negative memory subsets. The source material was naive CD4+ T cells from PBMCs. Subset defined: CD45RA+ positively selected. The receptor comes from a man aged 18 to 30 in good health. Some clones in this sample may be carry-over from other donors' samples.

CDR3 DNA sequence: TGTGCCAGCAGTTTCGGGGGGCCAGATACGCAGTATTTT. Encoded protein: CASSFGGPDTQYF. The J gene is TRBJ2-3, the V gene TRBV28, with a weak D call TRBD2 (7 bases). Germline CDR1 and CDR2: MDHEN and SYDVKM. With 3 bases removed from V and 4 bases from J, the gap between germline ends came to 8 bases. The CDR3 runs 13 residues.